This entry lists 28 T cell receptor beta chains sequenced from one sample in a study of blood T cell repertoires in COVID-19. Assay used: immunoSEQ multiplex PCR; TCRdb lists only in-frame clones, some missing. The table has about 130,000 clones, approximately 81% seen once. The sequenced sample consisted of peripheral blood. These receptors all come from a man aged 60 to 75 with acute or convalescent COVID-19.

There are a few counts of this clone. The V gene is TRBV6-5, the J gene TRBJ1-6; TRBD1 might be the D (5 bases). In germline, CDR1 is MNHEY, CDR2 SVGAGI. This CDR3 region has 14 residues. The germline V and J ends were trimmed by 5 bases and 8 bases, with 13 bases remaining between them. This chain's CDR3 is CASSLQADYSPLHF. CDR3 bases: TGTGCCAGCAGTCTACAGGCGGATTATTCACCCCTCCACTTT.

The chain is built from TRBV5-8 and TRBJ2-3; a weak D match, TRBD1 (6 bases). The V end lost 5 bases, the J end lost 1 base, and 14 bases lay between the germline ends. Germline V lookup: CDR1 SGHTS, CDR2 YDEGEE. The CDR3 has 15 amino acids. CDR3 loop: CASRGAGLGTDTQYF. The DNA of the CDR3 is TGTGCCAGCAGGGGGGCCGGGCTTGGCACAGATACGCAGTATTTT.

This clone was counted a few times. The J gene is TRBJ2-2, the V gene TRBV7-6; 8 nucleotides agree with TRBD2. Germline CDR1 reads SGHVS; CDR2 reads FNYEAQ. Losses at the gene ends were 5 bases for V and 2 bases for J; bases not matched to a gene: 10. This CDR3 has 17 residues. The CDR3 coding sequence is TGTGCCAGCAGCCCCATAGGACTAGCAATAAACACCGGGGAGCTGTTTTTT. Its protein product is CASSPIGLAINTGELFF.

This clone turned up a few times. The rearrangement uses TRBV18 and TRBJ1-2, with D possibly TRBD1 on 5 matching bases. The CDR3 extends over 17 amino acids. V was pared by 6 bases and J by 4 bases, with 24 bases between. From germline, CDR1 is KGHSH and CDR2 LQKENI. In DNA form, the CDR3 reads TGTGCCAGCTCGGAGGGGCAGAGGGGCTACTCCTCCTATGGCTACACCTTC. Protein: CASSEGQRGYSSYGYTF.

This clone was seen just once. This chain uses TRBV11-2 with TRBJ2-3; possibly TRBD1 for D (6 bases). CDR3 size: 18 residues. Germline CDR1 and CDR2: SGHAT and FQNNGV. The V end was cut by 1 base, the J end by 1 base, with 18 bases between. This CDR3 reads CASSLALLGRGGTDTQYF. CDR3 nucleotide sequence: TGTGCCAGCAGCTTAGCCCTCTTGGGCAGGGGAGGCACAGATACGCAGTATTTT.

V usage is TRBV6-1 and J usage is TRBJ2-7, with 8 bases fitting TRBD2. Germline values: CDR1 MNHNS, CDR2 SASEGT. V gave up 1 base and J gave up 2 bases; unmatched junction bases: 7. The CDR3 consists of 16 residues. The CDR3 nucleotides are TGTGCCAGCAGTGAAGGTACCCGGGAGGGGCCCTACGAGCAGTACTTC. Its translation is CASSEGTREGPYEQYF.

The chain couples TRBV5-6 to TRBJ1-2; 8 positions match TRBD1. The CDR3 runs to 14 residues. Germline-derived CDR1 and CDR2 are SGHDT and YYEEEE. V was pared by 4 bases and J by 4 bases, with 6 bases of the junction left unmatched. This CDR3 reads CASSLGQELYGYTF. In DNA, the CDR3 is TGTGCCAGCAGCCTGGGACAGGAGCTCTATGGCTACACCTTC.

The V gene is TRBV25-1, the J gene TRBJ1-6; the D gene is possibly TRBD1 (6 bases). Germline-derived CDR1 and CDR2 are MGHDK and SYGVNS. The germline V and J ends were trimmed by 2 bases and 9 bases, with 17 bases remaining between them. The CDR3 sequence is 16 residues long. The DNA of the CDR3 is TGTGCCAGCAGTGAAGAGGGCAGGGGCAAATCTTCACCCCTCCACTTT. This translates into CASSEEGRGKSSPLHF.

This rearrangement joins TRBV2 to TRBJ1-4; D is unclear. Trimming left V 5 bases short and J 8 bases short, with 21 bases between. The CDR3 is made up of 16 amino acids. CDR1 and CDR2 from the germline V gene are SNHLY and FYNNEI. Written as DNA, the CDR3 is TGTGCCAGCAGTAGATCCCTGGATCCCCGAGGGGAAAAACTGTTTTTT. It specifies CASSRSLDPRGEKLFF.

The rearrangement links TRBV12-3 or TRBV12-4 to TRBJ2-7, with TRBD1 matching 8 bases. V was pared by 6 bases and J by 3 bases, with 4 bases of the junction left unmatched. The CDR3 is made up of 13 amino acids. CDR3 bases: TGTGCCAGCAGCCGAGGACAGGGCTACGAGCAGTACTTC. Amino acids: CASSRGQGYEQYF.

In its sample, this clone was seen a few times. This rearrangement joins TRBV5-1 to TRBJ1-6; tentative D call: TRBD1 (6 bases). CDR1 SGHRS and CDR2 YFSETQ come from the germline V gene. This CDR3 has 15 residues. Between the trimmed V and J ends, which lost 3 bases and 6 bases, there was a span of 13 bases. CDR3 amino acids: CASSSGQFINSPLHF. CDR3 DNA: TGCGCCAGCAGCTCCGGACAGTTTATTAATTCACCCCTCCACTTT.

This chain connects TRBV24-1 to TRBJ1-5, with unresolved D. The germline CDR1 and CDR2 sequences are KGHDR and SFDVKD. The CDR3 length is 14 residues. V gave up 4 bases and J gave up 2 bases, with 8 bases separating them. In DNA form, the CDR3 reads TGTGCCACCAGTGACAGGTGGGGCAATCAGCCCCAGCATTTT. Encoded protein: CATSDRWGNQPQHF.

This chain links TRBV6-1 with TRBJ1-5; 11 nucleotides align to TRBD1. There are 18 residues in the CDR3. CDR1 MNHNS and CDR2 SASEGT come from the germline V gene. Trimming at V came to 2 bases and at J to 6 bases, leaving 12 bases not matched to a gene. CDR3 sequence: CASSELVGTGGRFQPQHF. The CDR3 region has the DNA TGTGCCAGCAGTGAATTGGTGGGGACAGGGGGTAGATTTCAGCCCCAGCATTTT.

Written as DNA, the CDR3 is TGCAGCGTTATGGCAGGGGGGTACACTGAAGCTTTCTTT. Protein product: CSVMAGGYTEAFF. The chain combines TRBV29-1 with TRBJ1-1; 7 bases match TRBD1. V gave up 5 bases and J gave up 3 bases; unmatched junction bases: 6. The CDR3 has 13 amino acids. Looked up from germline, CDR1 is SQVTM and CDR2 is ANQGSEA.

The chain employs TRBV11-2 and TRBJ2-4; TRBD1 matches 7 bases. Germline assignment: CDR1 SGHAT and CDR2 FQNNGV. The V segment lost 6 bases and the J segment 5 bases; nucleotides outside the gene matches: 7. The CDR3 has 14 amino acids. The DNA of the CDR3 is TGTGCCAGCAGTGGGACAGATAGGGAAAACATTCAGTACTTC. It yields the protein CASSGTDRENIQYF.

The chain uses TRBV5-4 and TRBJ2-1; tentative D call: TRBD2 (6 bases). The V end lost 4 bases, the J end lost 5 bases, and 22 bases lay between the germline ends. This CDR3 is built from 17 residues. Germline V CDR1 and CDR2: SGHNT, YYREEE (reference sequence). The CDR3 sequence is CASSPPSAGPLNNEQFF. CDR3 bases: TGTGCCAGCAGCCCTCCATCTGCGGGGCCCTTAAACAATGAGCAGTTCTTC.

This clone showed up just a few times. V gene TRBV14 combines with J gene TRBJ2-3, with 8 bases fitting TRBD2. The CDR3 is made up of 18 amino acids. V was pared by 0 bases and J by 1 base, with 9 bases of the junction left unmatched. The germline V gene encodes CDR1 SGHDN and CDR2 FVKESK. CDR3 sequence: CASSQDYPSGGRTDTQYF. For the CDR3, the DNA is TGTGCCAGCAGCCAAGATTATCCCAGCGGGGGCCGCACAGATACGCAGTATTTT.

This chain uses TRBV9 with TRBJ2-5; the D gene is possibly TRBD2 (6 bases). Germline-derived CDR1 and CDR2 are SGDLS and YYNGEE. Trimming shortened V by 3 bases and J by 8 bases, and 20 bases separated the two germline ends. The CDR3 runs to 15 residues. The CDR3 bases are TGTGCCAGCAGCGCCCTGATCGGGGGACGAGGAACCCAGTACTTC. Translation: CASSALIGGRGTQYF. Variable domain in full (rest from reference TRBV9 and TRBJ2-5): DSGVTQTPKHLITATGQRVTLRCSPRSGDLSVYWYQQSLDQGLQFLIQYYNGEERAKGNILERFSAQQFPDLHSELNLSSLELGDSALYFCASSALIGGRGTQYFGPGTRLLVL.

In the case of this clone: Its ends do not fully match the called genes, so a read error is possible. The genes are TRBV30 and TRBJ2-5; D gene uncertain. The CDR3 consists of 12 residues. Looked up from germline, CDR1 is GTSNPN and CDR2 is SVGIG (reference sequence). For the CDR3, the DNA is TGTGCCTGGGGAGCGAAACAAGAAACCCAGTACTTC. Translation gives CAWGAKQETQYF.

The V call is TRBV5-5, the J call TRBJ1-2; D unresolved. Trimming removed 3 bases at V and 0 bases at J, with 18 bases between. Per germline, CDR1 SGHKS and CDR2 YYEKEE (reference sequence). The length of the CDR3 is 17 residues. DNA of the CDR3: TGTGCCAGCAGCTCTCGGGAGAGGGCCGCGGCTAACTATGGCTACACCTTC. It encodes CASSSRERAAANYGYTF. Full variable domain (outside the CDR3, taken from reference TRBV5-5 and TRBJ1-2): DAGVTQSPTHLIKTRGQQVTLRCSPISGHKSVSWYQQVLGQGPQFIFQYYEKEERGRGNFPDRFSARQFPNYSSELNVNALLLGDSALYLCASSSRERAAANYGYTFGSGTRLTVV.

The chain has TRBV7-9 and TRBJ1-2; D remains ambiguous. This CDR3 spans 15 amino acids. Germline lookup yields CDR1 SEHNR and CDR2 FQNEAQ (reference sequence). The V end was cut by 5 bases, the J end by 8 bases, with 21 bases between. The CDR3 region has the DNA TGTGCCAGCAGCCTCCCGGAGAGGAGGTCTAGGGGCTACACCTTC. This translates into CASSLPERRSRGYTF.

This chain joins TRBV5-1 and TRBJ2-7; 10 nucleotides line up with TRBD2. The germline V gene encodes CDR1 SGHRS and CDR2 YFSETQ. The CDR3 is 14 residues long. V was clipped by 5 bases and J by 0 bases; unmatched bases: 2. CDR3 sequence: CASSPSGSSYEQYF. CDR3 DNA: TGCGCCAGCAGTCCTAGCGGGAGCTCCTACGAGCAGTACTTC.

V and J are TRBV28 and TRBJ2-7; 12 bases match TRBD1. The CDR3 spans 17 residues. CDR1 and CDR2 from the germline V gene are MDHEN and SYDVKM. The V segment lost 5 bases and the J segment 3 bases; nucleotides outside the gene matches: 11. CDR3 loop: CASSLLPGQGANYEQYF. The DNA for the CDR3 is TGTGCCAGCAGTCTCCTACCGGGACAGGGGGCGAACTACGAGCAGTACTTC. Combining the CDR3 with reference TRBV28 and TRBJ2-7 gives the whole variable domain DVKVTQSSRYLVKRTGEKVFLECVQDMDHENMFWYRQDPGLGLRLIYFSYDVKMKEKGDIPEGYSVSREKKERFSLILESASTNQTSMYLCASSLLPGQGANYEQYFGPGTRLTVT.

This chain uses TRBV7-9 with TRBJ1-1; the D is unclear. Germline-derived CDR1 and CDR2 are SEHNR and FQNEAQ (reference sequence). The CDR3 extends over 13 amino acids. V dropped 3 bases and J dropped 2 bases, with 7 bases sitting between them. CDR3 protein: CASSFPLNTEAFF. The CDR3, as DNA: TGTGCCAGCAGCTTCCCCCTTAACACTGAAGCTTTCTTT.

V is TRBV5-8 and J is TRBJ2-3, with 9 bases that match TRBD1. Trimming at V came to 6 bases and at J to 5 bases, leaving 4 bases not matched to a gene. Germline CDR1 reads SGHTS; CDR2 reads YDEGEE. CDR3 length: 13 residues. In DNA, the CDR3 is TGTGCCAGCAACCCGGGACAGGGAGATACGCAGTATTTT. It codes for CASNPGQGDTQYF. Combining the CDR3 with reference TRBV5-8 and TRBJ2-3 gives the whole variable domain EAGVTQSPTHLIKTRGQQATLRCSPISGHTSVYWYQQALGLGLQFLLWYDEGEERNRGNFPPRFSGRQFPNYSSELNVNALELEDSALYLCASNPGQGDTQYFGPGTRLTVL.

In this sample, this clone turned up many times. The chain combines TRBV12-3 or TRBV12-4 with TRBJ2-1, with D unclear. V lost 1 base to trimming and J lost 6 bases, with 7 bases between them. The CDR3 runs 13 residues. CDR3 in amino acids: CASSLVELNEQFF. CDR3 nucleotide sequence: TGTGCCAGCAGTTTAGTAGAGCTCAATGAGCAGTTCTTC.

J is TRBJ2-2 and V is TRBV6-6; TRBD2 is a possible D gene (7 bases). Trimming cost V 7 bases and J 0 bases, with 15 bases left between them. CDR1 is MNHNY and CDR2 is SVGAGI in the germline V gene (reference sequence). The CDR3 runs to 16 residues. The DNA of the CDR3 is TGTGCCAGCACCCACTCGGGGGGCGCGAACACCGGGGAGCTGTTTTTT. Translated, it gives CASTHSGGANTGELFF.

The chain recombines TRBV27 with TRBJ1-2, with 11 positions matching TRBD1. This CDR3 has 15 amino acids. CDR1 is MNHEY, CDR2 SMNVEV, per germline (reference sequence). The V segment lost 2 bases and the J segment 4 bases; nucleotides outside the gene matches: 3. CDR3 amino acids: CASSLKGTGGYGYTF. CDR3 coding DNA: TGTGCCAGCAGTTTAAAGGGGACAGGGGGCTATGGCTACACCTTC.